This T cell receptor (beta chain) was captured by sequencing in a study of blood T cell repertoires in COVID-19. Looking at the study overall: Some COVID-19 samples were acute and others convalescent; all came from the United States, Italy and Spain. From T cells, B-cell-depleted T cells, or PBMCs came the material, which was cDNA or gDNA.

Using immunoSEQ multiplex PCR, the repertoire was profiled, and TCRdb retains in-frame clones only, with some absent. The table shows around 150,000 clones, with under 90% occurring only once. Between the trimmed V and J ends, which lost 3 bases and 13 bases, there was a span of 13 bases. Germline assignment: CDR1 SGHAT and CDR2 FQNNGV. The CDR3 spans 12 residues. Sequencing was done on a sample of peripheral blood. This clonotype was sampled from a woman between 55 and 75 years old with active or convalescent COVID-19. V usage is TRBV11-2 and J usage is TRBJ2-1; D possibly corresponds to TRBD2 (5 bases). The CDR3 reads CASSFVRTGQFF. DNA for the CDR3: TGTGCCAGCAGCTTCGTTCGTACGGGACAGTTCTTC.